The rows below give T cell receptor beta chains drawn from one sample of a study of T cell responses to AZD1222 COVID-19 vaccine. Repertoires were generated with immunoSEQ multiplex PCR, while TCRdb's copy carries only in-frame clones and drops some. This table holds some 100,000 clones, about 87% found once. This sample comprised peripheral blood, obtained on day 0 of AZD1222 vaccination. Every receptor here comes from an adult in good health. Both conserved end residues are part of each CDR3. Each record gives: J gene, D gene, clone size, V gene, CDR3 DNA, CDR3 protein. D genes are given only for firm matches. The size entry is marked missing in some rows and otherwise reads once, few, many or a size class.

J gene: TRBJ2-5; D gene: -; clone size: once; V gene: TRBV30; CDR3 DNA: TGTGCCTGGAGTATCTTAGCAGAGACCCAGTACTTC; CDR3 protein: CAWSILAETQYF
J gene: TRBJ1-1; D gene: TRBD1; clone size: -; V gene: TRBV5-1; CDR3 DNA: TGCGCCAGCAGCCGGGGACAGCTCGCTGAAGCTTTCTTT; CDR3 protein: CASSRGQLAEAFF
J gene: TRBJ2-3; D gene: TRBD1; clone size: -; V gene: TRBV5-4; CDR3 DNA: TGTGCCAGCAGCATACCAACAGGGGGCTTTGGAGATACGCAGTATTTT; CDR3 protein: CASSIPTGGFGDTQYF
J gene: TRBJ1-5; D gene: -; clone size: once; V gene: TRBV7-8; CDR3 DNA: TGTGCCAGCAGCCCCCCGGGGGTTTTGGGCAATCAGCCCCAGCATTTT; CDR3 protein: CASSPPGVLGNQPQHF
J gene: TRBJ1-5; D gene: TRBD1; clone size: -; V gene: TRBV28; CDR3 DNA: TGTGCCAGCAGTTTAACGGGACAGGCTAGCAATCAGCCCCAGCATTTT; CDR3 protein: CASSLTGQASNQPQHF
J gene: TRBJ2-7; D gene: -; clone size: -; V gene: TRBV19; CDR3 DNA: TGTGCCAGTAGTATCTTTCCGGGAGAGACCTACGAGCAGTACTTC; CDR3 protein: CASSIFPGETYEQYF
J gene: TRBJ1-2; D gene: -; clone size: -; V gene: TRBV4-3; CDR3 DNA: TGCGCCAGCAGCCAAGACAGGTCAGACTCCTATGGCTACACCTTC; CDR3 protein: CASSQDRSDSYGYTF
J gene: TRBJ2-2; D gene: -; clone size: -; V gene: TRBV5-3; CDR3 DNA: TGTGCCAGAAGCTTGAAATCCCACACCGGGGAGCTGTTTTTT; CDR3 protein: CARSLKSHTGELFF
J gene: TRBJ1-1; D gene: -; clone size: -; V gene: TRBV5-1; CDR3 DNA: TGCGCCAGCAGCCCCGGTTTAGGGGGGACTGAAGCTTTCTTT; CDR3 protein: CASSPGLGGTEAFF
J gene: TRBJ1-1; D gene: -; clone size: few; V gene: TRBV6-6; CDR3 DNA: TGTGCCAGCAGTCCCTCCTTGTATGTTGAAGCTTTCTTT; CDR3 protein: CASSPSLYVEAFF
J gene: TRBJ2-3; D gene: TRBD2; clone size: -; V gene: TRBV7-2; CDR3 DNA: TGTGCCAGCAGCTTAGCGCCGGCTAGCGGTACAGATACGCAGTATTTT; CDR3 protein: CASSLAPASGTDTQYF
J gene: TRBJ1-2; D gene: TRBD1; clone size: -; V gene: TRBV19; CDR3 DNA: TGTGCCAGTAGCCCTTTATTGAAGAACGACAGGGACTATGGCTACACCTTC; CDR3 protein: CASSPLLKNDRDYGYTF
J gene: TRBJ1-5; D gene: -; clone size: -; V gene: TRBV27; CDR3 DNA: TGTGCCAGCGCAAACGGGCAGGCCAATCAGCCCCAGCATTTT; CDR3 protein: CASANGQANQPQHF
J gene: TRBJ1-1; D gene: -; clone size: -; V gene: TRBV27; CDR3 DNA: TGTGCCAGCAGTTTATCCAGTGGCACCATGAACACTGAAGCTTTCTTT; CDR3 protein: CASSLSSGTMNTEAFF